This TCR beta chain was found in a study of technical replicates of blood from several donors. The method was immunoSEQ multiplex PCR; TCRdb's version includes in-frame clones alone and lacks a portion of them. The profile covers about 63,000 clones, with around nine tenths appearing a single time and 5% to 6.5% taken by the ten largest. Germline loops: CDR1 SGHTA, CDR2 FQGTGA. With 3 bases clipped from V and 6 bases from J, the junction kept 1 base outside the gene matches. The CDR3 extends over 13 amino acids. This clonotype was obtained from a human donor in good health. Some clones in this sample may be carry-over from other donors' samples. The sequencing input was PBMCs. The V and J genes are TRBV7-3 and TRBJ2-1, with 8 bases lining up with TRBD1. The CDR3 spells CASSLGQVNEQFF. CDR3 bases: TGTGCCAGCAGCTTGGGACAGGTCAATGAGCAGTTCTTC.